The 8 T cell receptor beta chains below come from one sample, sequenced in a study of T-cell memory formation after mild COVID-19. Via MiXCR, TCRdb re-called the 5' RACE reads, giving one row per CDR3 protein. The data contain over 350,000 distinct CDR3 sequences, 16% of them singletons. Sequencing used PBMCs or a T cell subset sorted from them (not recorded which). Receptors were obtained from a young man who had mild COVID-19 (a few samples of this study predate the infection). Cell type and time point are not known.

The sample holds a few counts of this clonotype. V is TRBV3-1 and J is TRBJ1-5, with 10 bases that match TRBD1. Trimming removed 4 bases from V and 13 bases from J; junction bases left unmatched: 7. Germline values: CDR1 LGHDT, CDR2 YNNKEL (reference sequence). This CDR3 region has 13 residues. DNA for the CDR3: TGTGCCAGCAGCCTGCGGACAGGGGGGCCTCAGCATTTT. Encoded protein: CASSLRTGGPQHF.

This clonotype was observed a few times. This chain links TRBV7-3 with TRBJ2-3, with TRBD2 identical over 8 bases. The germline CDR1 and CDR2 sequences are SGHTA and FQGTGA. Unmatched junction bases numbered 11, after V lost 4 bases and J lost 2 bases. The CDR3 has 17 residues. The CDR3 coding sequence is TGTGCCAGCAGCTCCGCGACTGGCGGGGGGACCACAGATACGCAGTATTTT. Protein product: CASSSATGGGTTDTQYF. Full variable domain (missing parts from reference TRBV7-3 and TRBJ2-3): GAGVSQTPSNKVTEKGKYVELRCDPISGHTALYWYRQSLGQGPEFLIYFQGTGAADDSGLPNDRFFAVRPEGSVSTLKIQRTERGDSAVYLCASSSATGGGTTDTQYFGPGTRLTVL.

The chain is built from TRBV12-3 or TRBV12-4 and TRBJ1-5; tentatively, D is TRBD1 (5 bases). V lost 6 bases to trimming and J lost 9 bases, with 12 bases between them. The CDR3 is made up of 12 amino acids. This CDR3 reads CASRGDGGPQHF. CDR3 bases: TGTGCCAGCAGGGGGGACGGCGGGCCCCAGCATTTT.

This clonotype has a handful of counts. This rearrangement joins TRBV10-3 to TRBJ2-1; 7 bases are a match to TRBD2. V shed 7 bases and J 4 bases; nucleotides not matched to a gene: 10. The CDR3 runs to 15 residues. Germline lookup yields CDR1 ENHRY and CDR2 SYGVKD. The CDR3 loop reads CAIMPDGGGYNEQFF. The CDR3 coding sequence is TGTGCCATCATGCCTGACGGCGGGGGATACAATGAGCAGTTCTTC.

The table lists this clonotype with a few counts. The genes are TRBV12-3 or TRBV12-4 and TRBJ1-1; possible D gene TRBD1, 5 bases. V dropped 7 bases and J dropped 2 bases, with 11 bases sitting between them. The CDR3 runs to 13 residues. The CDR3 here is CASNPTENTEAFF. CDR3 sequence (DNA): TGTGCCAGCAACCCGACAGAAAACACTGAAGCTTTCTTT.

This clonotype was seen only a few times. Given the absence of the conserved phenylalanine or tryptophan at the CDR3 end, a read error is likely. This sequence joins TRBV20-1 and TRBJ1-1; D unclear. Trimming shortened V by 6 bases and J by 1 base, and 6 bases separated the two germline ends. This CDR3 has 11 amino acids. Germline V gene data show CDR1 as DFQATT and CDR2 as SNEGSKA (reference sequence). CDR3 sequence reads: CSARANTEAFL. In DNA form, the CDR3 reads TGCAGTGCCCGGGCGAACACTGAAGCTTTCCTT.

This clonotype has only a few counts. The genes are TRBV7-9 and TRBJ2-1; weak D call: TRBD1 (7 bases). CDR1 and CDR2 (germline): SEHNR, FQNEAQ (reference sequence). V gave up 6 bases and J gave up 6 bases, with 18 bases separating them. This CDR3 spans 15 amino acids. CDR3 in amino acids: CASSTPGQGGNEQFF. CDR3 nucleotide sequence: TGTGCCAGCAGTACCCCCGGGCAGGGGGGCAATGAGCAGTTCTTC.

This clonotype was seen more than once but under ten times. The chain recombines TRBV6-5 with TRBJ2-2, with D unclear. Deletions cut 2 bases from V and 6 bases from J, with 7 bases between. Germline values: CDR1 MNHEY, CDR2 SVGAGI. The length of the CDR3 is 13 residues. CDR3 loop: CASSYRVSGELFF. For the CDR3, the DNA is TGTGCCAGCAGTTACAGGGTTTCCGGGGAGCTGTTTTTT.